A single T cell receptor beta chain is shown here with its context. This CDR3 is built from 14 residues. Deletions cut 2 bases from V and 6 bases from J, with 11 bases between. Germline V gene lookup returns CDR1 KGHDR and CDR2 SFDVKD. This entry belongs to a study of T cell responses to AZD1222 COVID-19 vaccine. The method was immunoSEQ multiplex PCR; TCRdb's version includes in-frame clones alone and lacks a portion of them. Among about 110,000 clones, 90% were seen once, and the ten largest hold around 8%. The sample was peripheral blood, taken 28 days after the second AZD1222 dose. This sequence was found in an adult who received the AZD1222 COVID-19 vaccine. The rearrangement links TRBV24-1 to TRBJ2-3; D unresolved. The CDR3 nucleotides read TGTGCCACCAGTGATTCCGGGCCGAAGGATACGCAGTATTTT. Protein sequence: CATSDSGPKDTQYF.